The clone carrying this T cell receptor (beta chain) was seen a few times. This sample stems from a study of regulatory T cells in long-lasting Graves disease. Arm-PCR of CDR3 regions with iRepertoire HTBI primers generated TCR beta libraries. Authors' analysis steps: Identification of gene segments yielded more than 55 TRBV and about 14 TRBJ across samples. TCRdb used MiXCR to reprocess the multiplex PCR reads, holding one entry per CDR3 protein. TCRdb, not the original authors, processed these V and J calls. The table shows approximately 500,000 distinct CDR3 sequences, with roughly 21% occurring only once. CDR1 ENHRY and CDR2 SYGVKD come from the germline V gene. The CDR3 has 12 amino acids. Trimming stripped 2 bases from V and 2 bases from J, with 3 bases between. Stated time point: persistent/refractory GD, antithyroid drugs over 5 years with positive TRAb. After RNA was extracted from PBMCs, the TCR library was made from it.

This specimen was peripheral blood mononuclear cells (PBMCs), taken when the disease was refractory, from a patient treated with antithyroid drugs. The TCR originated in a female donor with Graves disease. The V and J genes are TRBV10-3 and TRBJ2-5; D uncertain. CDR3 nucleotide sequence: TGTGCCATCAGTGAGGATCAAGAGACCCAGTACTTC. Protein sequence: CAISEDQETQYF.